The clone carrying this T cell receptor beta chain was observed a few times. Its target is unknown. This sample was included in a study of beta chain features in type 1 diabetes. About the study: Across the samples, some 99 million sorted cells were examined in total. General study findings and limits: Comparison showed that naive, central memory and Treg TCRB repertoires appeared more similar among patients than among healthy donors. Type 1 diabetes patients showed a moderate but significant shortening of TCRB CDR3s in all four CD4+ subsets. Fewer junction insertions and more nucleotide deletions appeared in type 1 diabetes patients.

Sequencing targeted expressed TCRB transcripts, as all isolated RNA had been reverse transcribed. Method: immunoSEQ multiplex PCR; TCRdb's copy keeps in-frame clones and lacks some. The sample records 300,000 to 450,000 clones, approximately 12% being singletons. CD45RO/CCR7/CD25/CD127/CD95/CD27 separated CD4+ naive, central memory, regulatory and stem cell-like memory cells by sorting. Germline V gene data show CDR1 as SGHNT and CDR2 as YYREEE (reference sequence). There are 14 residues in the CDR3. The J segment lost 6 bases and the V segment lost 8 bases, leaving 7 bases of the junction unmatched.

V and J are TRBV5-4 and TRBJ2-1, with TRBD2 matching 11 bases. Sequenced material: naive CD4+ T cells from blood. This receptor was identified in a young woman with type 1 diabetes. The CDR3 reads CASNIAGGPNEQFF. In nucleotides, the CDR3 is TGTGCCAGTAATATAGCGGGGGGGCCCAATGAGCAGTTCTTC.